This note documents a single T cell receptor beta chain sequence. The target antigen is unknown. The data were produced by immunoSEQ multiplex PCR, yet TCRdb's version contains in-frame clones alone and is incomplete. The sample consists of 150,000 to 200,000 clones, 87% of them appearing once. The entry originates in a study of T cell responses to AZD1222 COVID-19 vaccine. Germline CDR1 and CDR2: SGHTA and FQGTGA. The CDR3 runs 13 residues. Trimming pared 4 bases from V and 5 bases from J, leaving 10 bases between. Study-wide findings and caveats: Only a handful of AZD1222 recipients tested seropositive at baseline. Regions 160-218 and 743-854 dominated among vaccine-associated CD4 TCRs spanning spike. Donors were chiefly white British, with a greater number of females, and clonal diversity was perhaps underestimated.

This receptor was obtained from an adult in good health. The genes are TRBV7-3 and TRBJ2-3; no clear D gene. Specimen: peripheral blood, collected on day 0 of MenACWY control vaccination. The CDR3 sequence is CASSSGPGDTQYF. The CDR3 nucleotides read TGTGCCAGCAGCTCCGGACCTGGAGATACGCAGTATTTT. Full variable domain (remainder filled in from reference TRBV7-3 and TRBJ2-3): GAGVSQTPSNKVTEKGKYVELRCDPISGHTALYWYRQSLGQGPEFLIYFQGTGAADDSGLPNDRFFAVRPEGSVSTLKIQRTERGDSAVYLCASSSGPGDTQYFGPGTRLTVL.